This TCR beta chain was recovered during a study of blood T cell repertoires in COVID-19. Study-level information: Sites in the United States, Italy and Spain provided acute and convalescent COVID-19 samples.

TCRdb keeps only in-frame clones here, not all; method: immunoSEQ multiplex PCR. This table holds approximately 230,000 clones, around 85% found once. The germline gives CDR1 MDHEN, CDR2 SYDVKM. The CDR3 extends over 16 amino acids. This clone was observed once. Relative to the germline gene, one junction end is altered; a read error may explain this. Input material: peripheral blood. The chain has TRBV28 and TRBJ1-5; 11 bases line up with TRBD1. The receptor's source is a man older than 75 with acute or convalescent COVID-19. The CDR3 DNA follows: TGTGCCAGCAGTCTATGGACAGGGGGCGGCAATCAGCCCCAGCATTTT. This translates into CASSLWTGGGNQPQHF.